These T cell receptor beta chains were read from a single sample in a study of blood T cell repertoires in COVID-19. Repertoires were generated with immunoSEQ multiplex PCR, while TCRdb's copy carries only in-frame clones and drops some. The data contain about 240,000 clones, roughly 87% of them seen just once; the ten biggest clones take up just over 7%. The sample taken for sequencing was peripheral blood. The receptors were sampled from a man aged 55 to 70 who had recovered from COVID-19. Both conserved end residues are part of each CDR3. The order of the fields is V gene, clone size, D gene, J gene, CDR3 DNA, CDR3 protein. D genes are given only for firm matches. Size is stated for part of the rows, as once, few or many counts, or as a class when the clone is expanded.

>TRBV5-1|-|TRBD2|TRBJ2-7
TGCGCCAGCAGCCCGGGACTAGGCGAGCAGTACTTC
CASSPGLGEQYF
>TRBV5-5|-|TRBD1|TRBJ2-7
TGTGCCAGCAGCTTGATACTATGGACAGGAGATAGCCTTTACGAGCAGTACTTC
CASSLILWTGDSLYEQYF
>TRBV11-3|-|-|TRBJ2-2
TGTGCCAGCAGCCGAGGAGGTGGCAGGTGGAACACCGGGGAGCTGTTTTTT
CASSRGGGRWNTGELFF
>TRBV5-8|-|TRBD2|TRBJ2-1
TGTGCCAGCAGCTTGGCCCGGTTTAGCGGGGGGGTAAGCTCCTACAATGAGCAGTTCTTC
CASSLARFSGGVSSYNEQFF
>TRBV4-2|once|TRBD1|TRBJ2-7
TGTGCCAGCAGCTCGAGCCCGGGACAGGGGGCTTATGAGCAGTACTTC
CASSSSPGQGAYEQYF
>TRBV19|-|-|TRBJ1-2
TGTGCCAGTAGTCAAAGGACACCCTATGGCTACACCTTC
CASSQRTPYGYTF
>TRBV11-3|few|TRBD2|TRBJ2-1
TGTGCCAGCAGCTTAGGTGGGACTAGCGACAATGAGCAGTTCTTC
CASSLGGTSDNEQFF
>TRBV29-1|-|-|TRBJ1-1
TGCAGCGTTCTATACGGGTGGAACACTGAAGCTTTCTTT
CSVLYGWNTEAFF
>TRBV11-2|-|-|TRBJ2-7
TGTGCCAGCAGCACGGGTTTGGGACTCCTCCCCTACGAGCAGTACTTC
CASSTGLGLLPYEQYF
>TRBV19|-|TRBD1|TRBJ1-6
TGTGCCAGTAGTATCCAACCAGGGGGGCCTTATAATTCACCCCTCCACTTT
CASSIQPGGPYNSPLHF
>TRBV9|once|-|TRBJ2-1
TGTGCCAGCAGCGCCCGCCTAGACAGCCGAGTCTACAATGAGCAGTTCTTC
CASSARLDSRVYNEQFF
>TRBV6-2/TRBV6-3|-|TRBD2|TRBJ2-7
TGTGCCAGCAGTTGGACTAGCGGGGGGCCTACCCTTCCCTACGAGCAGTACTTC
CASSWTSGGPTLPYEQYF
>TRBV21-1|-|-|TRBJ2-7
TGTGCCAGCAGCAAAGCGCGACGAGGAGACAGGCTCCAAGAGCAGTACTTC
CASSKARRGDRLQEQYF
>TRBV9|-|-|TRBJ2-2
TGTGCCAGTAACGCAGGGACCGGGGAGCTGTTTTTT
CASNAGTGELFF
>TRBV20-1|-|-|TRBJ2-3
TGCAGTGCCGGCACAGATACGCAGTATTTT
CSAGTDTQYF
>TRBV6-1|-|-|TRBJ1-5
TGTGCCAGCAGTGAGGCGCGGGGTTGGGAGAGATATAGCAATCAGCCCCAGCATTTT
CASSEARGWERYSNQPQHF
>TRBV6-6|-|-|TRBJ1-5
TGTGCCAGCCTTGTTTCCGGGGGACCCCAGCCCCAGCATTTT
CASLVSGGPQPQHF
>TRBV6-5|-|-|TRBJ1-1
TGTGCCAGCAGTTACGCGCGCCCCACTGAAGCTTTCTTT
CASSYARPTEAFF
>TRBV6-2/TRBV6-3|-|TRBD1|TRBJ1-6
TGTGCCAGCAGTCGAATCGGGACAGCAAATAATTCACCCCTCCACTTT
CASSRIGTANNSPLHF
>TRBV21-1|-|-|TRBJ2-7
TGTGCCAGCAGCGCGCGACTTCACTACGAGCAGTACTTC
CASSARLHYEQYF
>TRBV5-6|once|TRBD2|TRBJ2-1
TGTGCCAGCAGCCTCATGCGGGGGGCCGTGAATGAGCAGTTCTTC
CASSLMRGAVNEQFF
>TRBV20-1|-|-|TRBJ2-1
TGCAGTGCTAGGAGATACAATGAGCAGTTCTTC
CSARRYNEQFF
>TRBV11-3|-|-|TRBJ2-7
TGTGCCAGCAGCTTAGGCAGGGGGGCCGAGCAGTACTTC
CASSLGRGAEQYF
>TRBV9|once|-|TRBJ2-7
TGTGCCAGCAGCCCATCCGCGGGCGCCTACGAGCAGTACTTC
CASSPSAGAYEQYF
>TRBV14|-|-|TRBJ2-5
TGTGCCAGCAGCCCCATAAAAGGGGGGGCCAGTGAGACCCAGTACTTC
CASSPIKGGASETQYF
>TRBV5-6|-|-|TRBJ1-4
TGTGCCAGCAGCTTGGTGGGACAAGGTAATGAAAAACTGTTTTTT
CASSLVGQGNEKLFF
>TRBV6-5|-|TRBD1|TRBJ2-2
TGTGCCAGCAGCTCGGGACAGGGAAGGTCCAGGGAGCTGTTTTTT
CASSSGQGRSRELFF
>TRBV5-6|-|TRBD1|TRBJ2-7
TGTGCCAGCAGCTTGGGACAGGGGGTCCACGAGCAGTACTTC
CASSLGQGVHEQYF
>TRBV6-5|once|TRBD1|TRBJ1-2
TGTGCCAGCAGACACGACAGGGGGCAACTTTATGGCTACACCTTC
CASRHDRGQLYGYTF
>TRBV11-2|-|TRBD2|TRBJ2-2
TGTGCCAGCCGCGGTGGACTAGTTCACACCGGGGAGCTGTTTTTT
CASRGGLVHTGELFF
>TRBV6-2/TRBV6-3|-|-|TRBJ2-6
TGTGCCAGCAGTTTTCATTTCTCTGGGGCCAACGTCCTGACTTTC
CASSFHFSGANVLTF
>TRBV2|-|TRBD1|TRBJ2-1
TGTGCCAGCAGTGCTGACAGGGGCGATGAGCAGTTCTTC
CASSADRGDEQFF
>TRBV9|-|TRBD1|TRBJ1-6
TGTGCCAGCAGCCACCAGGGGGTCGGTTCACCCCTCCACTTT
CASSHQGVGSPLHF
>TRBV3-1/TRBV3-2|-|-|TRBJ2-2
TGTGCCAGCAGCCATAGCTCCGGGGAGCTGTTTTTT
CASSHSSGELFF
>TRBV27|-|-|TRBJ1-1
TGTGCCAGCAGTCCCCTGACAGGCGCGAACACTGAAGCTTTCTTT
CASSPLTGANTEAFF
>TRBV6-2/TRBV6-3|-|TRBD2|TRBJ2-3
TGTGCCAGCAGTTACCGGAGAGAAAGACTAGCGGGGGGACGTAACACAGATACGCAGTATTTT
CASSYRRERLAGGRNTDTQYF
>TRBV9|-|-|TRBJ1-3
TGTGCCAGCAGCGCAGGGGCCAACTCTGGAAACACCATATATTTT
CASSAGANSGNTIYF
>TRBV6-2/TRBV6-3|-|TRBD1|TRBJ2-4
TGTGCCAGCAGCTGGAGACGGGACAGAATCAACAACATTCAGTACTTC
CASSWRRDRINNIQYF